The T cell receptor beta chain described here comes from a study of blood T cells in healthy people across ages. Findings and caveats of the study: The donors' CMV status was not determined, possibly confounding changes in expanded clonotypes. Long-lived and aged donors differed, with more naive CD4+ cells and higher diversity in the long-lived. A roughly linear age-dependent decrease characterized TCR beta diversity per million T cells.

For the second PCR, which ran for about 6 to 12 cycles, a sample-barcoded 5' primer and a J-beta primer mix were used. A 12-random-nucleotide template-switch adaptor tagged each cDNA molecule. TCRdb passed the 5' RACE reads through MiXCR, listing each CDR3 protein once. The profile shows roughly 680,000 distinct CDR3 sequences, 52% of them singletons. CDR1 is DFQATT and CDR2 is SNEGSKA in the germline V gene (reference sequence). This CDR3 comprises 15 residues. This clonotype was detected only a few times. Its matching antigen is unknown. At one end, the junction sequence differs from germline, possibly due to a read error.

The receptor was isolated from a woman older than 75 in good health. This chain links TRBV20-1 with TRBJ2-1, with 7 bases identical to TRBD2. Source material: blood. The DNA for the CDR3 is TGCAGTGCTTACGCTAGCGGCAGCTCCTACGATGAGCAGTTCTTC. Translation: CSAYASGSSYDEQFF.